This TCR beta chain originates from a study of blood T cell repertoires in COVID-19. Study at large: In each case, the material was cDNA or gDNA derived from T cells, B-cell-depleted T cells, or PBMCs.

The trim removed 4 bases at V and 4 bases at J, leaving 8 bases unmatched. CDR1 KGHDR and CDR2 SFDVKD come from the germline V gene. The CDR3 extends over 15 amino acids. In the authors' workflow: Reference gene primer amplification gave nucleated cell count estimates. Sequencing used immunoSEQ multiplex PCR; TCRdb keeps in-frame clones, though not all of them. V and J calls and clone size follow that table, whereas D and trimming were derived from the DNA. This table holds roughly 390,000 clones, 85% found once. The sample comprised peripheral blood. This TCR was recovered from a young woman with acute or convalescent COVID-19. The rearrangement links TRBV24-1 to TRBJ1-2; 7 positions agree with TRBD1. The CDR3 loop reads CATSDPGQKFYGYTF. The CDR3 DNA reads TGTGCCACCAGTGACCCGGGACAGAAGTTCTATGGCTACACCTTC.